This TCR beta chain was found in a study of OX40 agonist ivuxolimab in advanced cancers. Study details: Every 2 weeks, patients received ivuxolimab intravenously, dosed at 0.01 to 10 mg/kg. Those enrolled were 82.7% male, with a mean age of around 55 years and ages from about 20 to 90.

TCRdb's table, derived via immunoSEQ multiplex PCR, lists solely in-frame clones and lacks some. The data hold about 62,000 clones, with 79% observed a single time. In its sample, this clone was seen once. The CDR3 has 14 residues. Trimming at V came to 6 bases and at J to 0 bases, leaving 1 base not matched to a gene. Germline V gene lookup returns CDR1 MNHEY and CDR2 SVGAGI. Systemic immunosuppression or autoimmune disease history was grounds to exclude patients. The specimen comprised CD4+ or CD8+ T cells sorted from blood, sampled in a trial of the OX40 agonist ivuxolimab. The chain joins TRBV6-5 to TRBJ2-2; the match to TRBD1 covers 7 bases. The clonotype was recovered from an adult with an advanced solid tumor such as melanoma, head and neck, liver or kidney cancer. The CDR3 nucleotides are TGTGCCAGCAGGGGGACAGCGAACACCGGGGAGCTGTTTTTT. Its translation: CASRGTANTGELFF.